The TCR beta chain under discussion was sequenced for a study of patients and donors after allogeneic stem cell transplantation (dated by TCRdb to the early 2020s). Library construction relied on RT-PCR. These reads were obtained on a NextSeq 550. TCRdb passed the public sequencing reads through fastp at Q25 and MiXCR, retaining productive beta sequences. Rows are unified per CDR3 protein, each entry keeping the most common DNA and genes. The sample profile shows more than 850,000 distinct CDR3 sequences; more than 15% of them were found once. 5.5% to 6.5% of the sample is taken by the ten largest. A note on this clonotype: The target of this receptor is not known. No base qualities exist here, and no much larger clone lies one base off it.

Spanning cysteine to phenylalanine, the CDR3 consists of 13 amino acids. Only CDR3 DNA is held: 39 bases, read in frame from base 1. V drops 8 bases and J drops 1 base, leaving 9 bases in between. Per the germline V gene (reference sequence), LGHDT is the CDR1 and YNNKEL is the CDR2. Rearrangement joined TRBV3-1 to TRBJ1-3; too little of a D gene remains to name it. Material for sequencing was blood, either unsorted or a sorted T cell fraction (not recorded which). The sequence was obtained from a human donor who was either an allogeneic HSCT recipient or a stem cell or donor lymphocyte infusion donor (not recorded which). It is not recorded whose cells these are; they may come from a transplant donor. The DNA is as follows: TGTGCCAGCCGACCTAGGTCTGGAAACACCATATATTTT. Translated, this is CASRPRSGNTIYF.